This T cell receptor (beta chain) was retrieved from a study of blood T cell repertoires in COVID-19. V was pared by 3 bases and J by 2 bases, with 9 bases between. The CDR3 is 14 residues long. Germline CDR1 and CDR2: LNHDA and SQIVND (reference sequence). Per the study methods: Estimated nucleated cell counts came from reference gene primer amplification. Repertoires were generated with immunoSEQ multiplex PCR, while TCRdb's copy carries only in-frame clones and drops some. Clone size and the V and J calls come from that table; the DNA yielded D and trimming. In the table there are about 250,000 clones, roughly 85% of which are singletons. The study drew participants aged about 18 to 89 years from about two dozen US areas. Exposed participants encountered a COVID-19 case during the 2 weeks preceding study entry.

The chain couples TRBV19 to TRBJ2-3; D gene uncertain. The sample taken for sequencing was PBMCs or T cells enriched from blood (not recorded which). This TCR was sampled from a woman in her fifties or sixties who had been exposed to COVID-19. The CDR3 DNA reads as TGTGCCAGTAGTATCGCAGTTCTCACAGATACGCAGTATTTT. As protein: CASSIAVLTDTQYF.